This T cell receptor (beta chain) appears in the sequencing data of a study of blood T cells in healthy people across ages (dated by TCRdb to between 2015 and 2016). With regard to the full study: Template switching captured roughly one uniquely barcoded TCR beta cDNA molecule per two T cells in model experiments. To track age-related changes in TCR beta repertoire diversity, the study relied on deep sequencing normalized with unique cDNA molecular identifiers. The donors were split into four age groups: young (average around 15 years), middle-aged (over 35), aged (around 67) and long-lived (approximately 89). To avoid experimental bias, donors of different ages were distributed randomly across sequencing lanes. Two additional independent replicas of 1 million unique cDNA reads from the same blood draw were analyzed for two donors (one aged 18 to 30 and one aged 80 or older).

Library method: 5' RACE. The sequencing machine was an Illumina HiSeq 2500. A second roughly 6 to 12 cycle PCR used a sample-barcoded 5' primer and a J-beta primer mix. Each TCR beta cDNA molecule received a unique molecular identifier from a template-switch 5' adaptor carrying 12 random nucleotides. Each sample yielded at least 2.5 million CDR3-containing paired-end reads. First-strand cDNA synthesis was performed from all RNA using the Mint cDNA synthesis kit, with priming by a TRBC-specific oligonucleotide. After uracil-DNA glycosylase treatment, a first 18-cycle PCR used universal primers M1SS and BC2_uni_R on all cDNA. Per the source publication's procedure: Normalization of each sample was performed by random selection of 1 million high-quality reads, each carrying a distinct molecular identifier. Reads sharing molecular identifiers were discarded rather than binned into consensus sequences. MiTCR, with a Q25 quality threshold and the strictest error-elimination algorithm, was used for CDR3 identification, clonotype clustering and error correction. A nonparametric unseen species model with Euler transformation was used to estimate a lower bound on total TCR beta diversity. Using fastp trimming at Q25 and MiXCR clonotype assembly, TCRdb reanalyzed the public sequencing data and kept in-frame beta chains. Every CDR3 protein is listed once, alongside the most common genes and DNA of its rows. The V and J calls follow TCRdb's processing rather than the paper's. This sample is represented by some 1.5 million distinct CDR3 sequences; 28% of them were singletons. The biggest ten clones account for around 7.7% of the sample.

The approximately 39 donors, aged roughly 6 to 95 years, were systemically healthy Caucasian individuals from Russia. Each donor gave 8.5 to 10 milliliters of peripheral blood, collected into EDTA-treated Vacutainer tubes. Ficoll-Paque density-gradient centrifugation was used to isolate PBMCs, with at least 6.5 million per sample. Trizol reagent was used to extract total RNA from PBMCs, with at least 5.5 micrograms per sample. The percentages of naive CD45RAhigh/CD27high T cells were determined by flow cytometry on a PBMC aliquot from every donor. Study-wide conclusions, independent of this receptor: Estimates of total diversity based on one million sequenced T cells were considered lower bounds and underestimates. Observed TCR beta diversity per million T cells fell roughly linearly with age, and a significant reduction was already apparent by age approximately 41. There was a strong correlation between observed TCR beta diversity and the percentage of naive T cells measured by flow cytometry. Because profiling used bulk unsorted PBMCs, naive and antigen-experienced compartments could not be compared conclusively. Because the CMV infection status of the donors was unknown, age-related changes in expanded clonotypes may potentially have been confounded. Compared with the aged group, more naive CD4+ T cells, fewer expanded clones and increased TCR diversity were shown by the long-lived group, suggesting age selection.

This clonotype was seen repeatedly, ten times or more. Its antigen remains unidentified. Base qualities are not at hand, and no much larger clone is one base apart. Sequences were obtained from blood. The sequence was obtained from a woman aged 25 to 39 in good health.

This receptor has the CDR3 CASSNRAGVSYEQYF. The DNA sequence follows: TGTGCCAGCAGCAATAGAGCGGGTGTCTCCTACGAGCAGTACTTC. The chain is encoded by TRBV12-3 or TRBV12-4 joined to TRBJ2-7, and possibly TRBD2, on 6 matching bases. Including cysteine and phenylalanine, the CDR3 has 15 amino acids. Only the CDR3 part of the read is kept: 45 bases, read in frame from the first base. Trimming takes 6 bases from V and 0 bases from J, and the germline ends sit 15 bases apart.